One sample yielded the 10 T cell receptor beta chains listed below, sequenced in a study of T cells after yellow fever vaccination. MiXCR, applied by TCRdb to the 5' RACE reads, yields one record per CDR3 protein. The sample has about 170,000 distinct CDR3 sequences; 9.5% to 11% are singletons. Sequencing used CD8+ T cells sorted from PBMCs, obtained 15 days after the yellow fever booster vaccination. These receptors were obtained from a man between 18 and 29 years old who received the YFV17D yellow fever vaccine.

A few counts support this clonotype. The junction and the germline gene differ at one end; a read error may be behind it. V usage is TRBV7-7 and J usage is TRBJ2-1; 12 bases map to TRBD2. The CDR3 consists of 18 residues. Germline loops: CDR1 SSHAT, CDR2 FNYEAQ (reference sequence). The CDR3 DNA reads as TGTGCTAGCAGCTCCGGTGGGCTAGCGGGGGGGCGTAGCAATGAGCAGTTCTTC. Its protein is CASSSGGLAGGRSNEQFF.

The gene calls are TRBV20-1 and TRBJ1-5, with D perhaps TRBD1 (6 bases). CDR3 length: 14 amino acids. Germline V gene sequence: CDR1 DFQATT, CDR2 SNEGSKA (reference sequence). V was clipped by 5 bases and J by 6 bases, with 17 bases between them. The CDR3 DNA sequence: TGCAGTGCTCGTGGCAACAGGGAGAGTCAGCCCCAGCATTTT. It specifies CSARGNRESQPQHF.

This clonotype came up a few times. The chain uses TRBV5-1 and TRBJ1-2; TRBD1 matches 7 bases. The CDR3 covers 14 residues. The V and J ends lost 3 bases and 10 bases, in that order; junction bases with no gene match: 12. The germline CDR1 and CDR2 sequences are SGHRS and YFSETQ. The CDR3 nucleotides are TGCGCCAGCAGCTCAAAAGGGACAGCGGTATCCTACACCTTC. This gives the protein CASSSKGTAVSYTF.

V usage is TRBV7-9 and J usage is TRBJ1-1, with no clear D. The CDR3 has 13 amino acids. V shed 8 bases and J shed 1 base, with 11 bases lying between them. In germline, CDR1 is SEHNR, CDR2 FQNEAQ (reference sequence). CDR3 loop: CASRRGPNTEAFF. The CDR3 DNA is TGTGCCAGCCGGAGAGGGCCGAACACTGAAGCTTTCTTT. Together with reference TRBV7-9 and TRBJ1-1, the CDR3 gives the full variable domain: DTGVSQNPRHKITKRGQNVTFRCDPISEHNRLYWYRQTLGQGPEFLTYFQNEAQLEKSRLLSDRFSAERPKGSFSTLEIQRTEQGDSAMYLCASRRGPNTEAFFGQGTRLTVV.

This chain uses TRBV6-6 with TRBJ1-2, with D unclear. The V and J ends lost 4 bases and 8 bases respectively, with 17 bases between them. This CDR3 is built from 14 residues. Germline CDR1 MNHNY, CDR2 SVGAGI (reference sequence). Written as DNA, the CDR3 is TGTGCCAGCAGTTTGCGTTCGGACGGGGAAGGCTACACCTTC. It encodes CASSLRSDGEGYTF.

This clonotype was observed at least ten times. V usage is TRBV7-3 and J usage is TRBJ2-7; D gene unclear. Germline V lookup: CDR1 SGHTA, CDR2 FQGTGA. The CDR3 length is 14 residues. V lost 5 bases, J lost 6 bases, and 17 bases lay in between. The CDR3 nucleotides read TGTGCCAGCAGCCGGGCTGGCGGTCGGAGCGAGCAGTACTTC. Translating gives CASSRAGGRSEQYF.

The table lists this clonotype with a few counts. J is TRBJ2-1 and V is TRBV29-1, with 11 bases aligning to TRBD2. V trimming: 3 bases; J trimming: 3 bases; junction bases outside the gene matches: 1. Germline assignment: CDR1 SQVTM and CDR2 ANQGSEA. This CDR3 is 14 amino acids long. The CDR3 nucleotides are TGCAGCGTTGACCTAGCGGGGGGCTACAATGAGCAGTTCTTC. This translates into CSVDLAGGYNEQFF.

This chain's CDR3 is CASSLGTSDYNEQFF. The CDR3 coding sequence is TGTGCCAGCAGCTTAGGGACTAGCGATTACAATGAGCAGTTCTTC. The rearrangement links TRBV7-3 to TRBJ2-1; TRBD2 matches 10 bases. Per germline, CDR1 SGHTA and CDR2 FQGTGA. With V trimmed by 2 bases and J by 4 bases, 2 bases remained unmatched. This CDR3 has 15 amino acids.

This chain joins TRBV29-1 and TRBJ2-2; TRBD2 matches at 8 bases. From germline, CDR1 is SQVTM and CDR2 ANQGSEA. The V and J ends lost 4 bases and 5 bases, in that order; junction bases with no gene match: 0. The CDR3 has 12 residues. The CDR3 loop reads CSVVAGTGELFF. CDR3 DNA sequence: TGCAGCGTTGTAGCGGGGACCGGGGAGCTGTTTTTT.

The chain recombines TRBV12-3 or TRBV12-4 with TRBJ2-3, with TRBD2 matching 11 bases. Trimming cost V 11 bases and J 4 bases; bases outside gene matches: 5. The CDR3 spans 13 residues. The CDR3 is CAGPGLAADTQYF. CDR3 nucleotides: TGTGCCGGCCCGGGACTAGCGGCAGATACGCAGTATTTT.